This T cell receptor (beta chain) was identified during a study of PD-1 blockade in classical Hodgkin lymphoma. With respect to this clone: The antigen remains unidentified.

Study observations and caveats: Prior therapy or disease activity may underlie the repertoire differences, whose causes remain undefined. By cycle point C4D1, TCR diversity had risen significantly in CD4+ cells (but not CD8+ cells).

Data came from immunoSEQ multiplex PCR; TCRdb stores just in-frame clones and leaves some out. The sample holds 20,000 to 25,000 clones, roughly 80% seen once. The CDR3 length is 14 residues. The V end lost 8 bases, the J end lost 0 bases, and 11 bases lay between the germline ends. Germline CDR1 reads LNHDA; CDR2 reads SQIVND (reference sequence). Time point indicated: cycle 4 day 1 (C4D1), after more than five weeks of nivolumab. Brentuximab vedotin exposure varied, and every patient relapsed after autologous stem cell transplantation. Magnetic negative selection purified CD4+ T cells from thawed PBMCs.

The receptor was isolated from a human donor with classical Hodgkin lymphoma. The specimen was CD4+ T cells from blood, collected before the fourth cycle of nivolumab. This chain uses TRBV19 with TRBJ2-1; D possibly corresponds to TRBD1 (6 bases). CDR3 region: CASHTGSSYNEQFF. In nucleotides, the CDR3 is TGTGCCAGTCATACAGGGAGCTCCTACAATGAGCAGTTCTTC.